Given below is one T cell receptor (beta chain) in context. The entry originates in a study of blood T cell repertoires in COVID-19. Study as a whole: Samples of COVID-19 (acute and convalescent) were obtained from the United States, Italy and Spain. The analysed material was cDNA or gDNA that came from T cells, B-cell-depleted T cells, or PBMCs.

Which cohort a participant joined came from the clinical history participants gave. Original processing notes: Using reference gene primer amplification, nucleated cell counts were estimated. TCRdb's table, derived via immunoSEQ multiplex PCR, lists solely in-frame clones and lacks some. Clonal size and the V and J genes are those of that table, whereas D and trimming came from the DNA. This sample has approximately 180,000 clones, with approximately 80% found just once. The sample consisted of PBMCs or T cells enriched from blood (not recorded which). This receptor was identified in a woman aged 55-69 years with acute COVID-19.

For the CDR3, the DNA is TGTGCCAGCAGCCCCCGGGGCGGGGGGAGCGATGAGCAGTTCTTC. It codes for CASSPRGGGSDEQFF. This chain joins TRBV6-2 or TRBV6-3 and TRBJ2-1; 8 bases agree with TRBD2. CDR1 is MNHEY, CDR2 SVGEGT, per germline. V was pared by 6 bases and J by 8 bases, with 12 bases of the junction left unmatched. CDR3 size: 15 residues.